The rows below give T cell receptor beta chains drawn from one sample of a study of blood T cells in healthy people across ages. One entry per CDR3 protein results from TCRdb running MiXCR on the 5' RACE reads. The repertoire holds approximately 690,000 distinct CDR3 sequences, about 53% seen once, with roughly 34% in the top ten. Input material: blood. These receptors were taken from a man aged 55 to 69 in good health. The CDR3 runs from the conserved cysteine through the conserved F or W. D genes are given only for firm matches. A row's size may be missing; if present it is once, few, many or a size class.

d_call clone_size j_call v_call cdr3_aa cdr3_nt
TRBD2 few TRBJ2-5 TRBV2 CASRLAGGGETQYF TGTGCCAGCAGACTAGCGGGGGGAGGAGAGACCCAGTACTTC
TRBD2 once TRBJ2-5 TRBV20-1 CSAPVAGQETQYF TGCAGTGCTCCTGTAGCGGGACAAGAGACCCAGTACTTC
TRBD2 NA TRBJ2-3 TRBV10-3 CAISVRRGGTDTQYF TGTGCCATCAGTGTTCGACGCGGGGGGACAGATACGCAGTATTTT
TRBD1 NA TRBJ2-7 TRBV3-1 CASSQDGGQGNEQYF TGTGCCAGCAGCCAAGATGGTGGACAGGGAAACGAGCAGTACTTC
NA NA TRBJ2-3 TRBV7-2 CASSGPGGDTQYF TGTGCCAGCAGCGGGCCTGGGGGGGATACGCAGTATTTT
NA NA TRBJ2-3 TRBV5-6 CASSFGLTPDTQYF TGTGCCAGCAGCTTTGGGCTTACCCCCGATACGCAGTATTTT
TRBD2 few TRBJ2-7 TRBV7-2 CASSSEATSGAYEQYF TGTGCCAGCAGCTCCGAAGCGACTAGCGGGGCCTACGAGCAGTACTTC
TRBD2 NA TRBJ2-1 TRBV10-3 CAISVLAGGPDEQFF TGTGCCATCAGTGTTCTAGCGGGGGGGCCGGATGAGCAGTTCTTC
TRBD2 NA TRBJ2-3 TRBV6-1 CASSESAGRTDTQYF TGTGCCAGCAGTGAGTCAGCGGGGCGCACAGATACGCAGTATTTT
NA NA TRBJ1-1 TRBV9 CASSVADRLNTEAFF TGTGCCAGCAGCGTAGCCGACAGGTTGAACACTGAAGCTTTCTTT
NA NA TRBJ1-2 TRBV14 CASSQRREYGYTF TGTGCCAGCAGCCAAAGACGGGAGTATGGCTACACCTTC
NA NA TRBJ2-1 TRBV4-2 CASSQDSLAFEQFF TGTGCCAGCAGCCAAGATTCCCTAGCTTTCGAGCAGTTCTTC
NA NA TRBJ2-5 TRBV29-1 CSVEQPGVRETQYF TGCAGCGTTGAACAACCGGGGGTCCGAGAGACCCAGTACTTC
TRBD1 NA TRBJ1-1 TRBV9 CASTPGGLQRGAFF TGTGCCAGCACCCCAGGGGGCCTACAGAGGGGAGCTTTCTTT
TRBD1 once TRBJ2-7 TRBV2 CASKVDRGPYEQYF TGTGCCAGCAAGGTGGACAGGGGACCCTACGAGCAGTACTTC
TRBD2 NA TRBJ2-5 TRBV11-2 CAGERGPLETQYF TGTGCCGGCGAGCGGGGGCCGCTGGAGACCCAGTACTTC
NA NA TRBJ1-2 TRBV12-3/TRBV12-4 CASRSGGNFYGYTF TGTGCCAGTCGAAGCGGGGGGAATTTCTATGGCTACACCTTC
TRBD2 once TRBJ2-4 TRBV11-2 CASSSAGGPGIQYF TGTGCCAGCAGCTCGGCGGGGGGGCCAGGCATTCAGTACTTC
NA few TRBJ2-1 TRBV20-1 CSATGRGAYNEQFF TGCAGTGCTACCGGCAGGGGGGCCTACAATGAGCAGTTCTTC
TRBD2 NA TRBJ2-5 TRBV3-1 CASSPQDFSTSGRQETQYF TGTGCCAGCAGCCCACAAGACTTCAGTACTAGCGGGCGGCAAGAGACCCAGTACTTC
NA few TRBJ2-6 TRBV5-1 CASSLVEDGANVLTF TGCGCCAGCAGCTTGGTGGAGGATGGGGCCAACGTCCTGACTTTC
TRBD1 NA TRBJ2-1 TRBV15 CAIALGTGGYNEQFF TGTGCCATCGCCCTCGGGACAGGGGGCTACAATGAGCAGTTCTTC
NA few TRBJ2-1 TRBV29-1 CSVEGSGRVIYNEQFF TGCAGCGTTGAAGGCTCGGGCAGGGTGATATACAATGAGCAGTTCTTC
TRBD1 NA TRBJ2-1 TRBV29-1 CSVEPTGAEQFF TGCAGCGTTGAACCGACAGGGGCTGAGCAGTTCTTC
NA NA TRBJ2-1 TRBV18 CASSPPSVDYNEQFF TGTGCCAGCTCACCACCGAGTGTGGACTACAATGAGCAGTTCTTC
NA few TRBJ2-5 TRBV5-1 CASSFSWDKETQYF TGCGCCAGCAGCTTTTCATGGGACAAAGAGACCCAGTACTTC
NA NA TRBJ2-3 TRBV6-6 CASSYAGQNTDTQYF TGTGCCAGCAGTTACGCGGGACAGAACACAGATACGCAGTATTTT
NA NA TRBJ1-2 TRBV4-1 CASSQALNYGYTF TGCGCCAGCAGCCAAGCTCTCAACTATGGCTACACCTTC
NA NA TRBJ2-4 TRBV20-1 CSARVSAGDSIQYF TGCAGTGCTAGAGTGTCGGCAGGAGATTCCATTCAGTACTTC
TRBD2 NA TRBJ2-1 TRBV5-6 CASSPPWVLAANNEQFF TGTGCCAGCAGCCCTCCCTGGGTGCTAGCGGCTAACAATGAGCAGTTCTTC
NA NA TRBJ1-2 TRBV12-3/TRBV12-4 CASSLSLIGTDGYTF TGTGCCAGCAGTTTGTCCCTTATTGGTACAGATGGCTACACCTTC
NA NA TRBJ2-5 TRBV29-1 CSVENSVRAQYF TGCAGCGTTGAGAACAGCGTTCGAGCCCAGTACTTC
TRBD1 NA TRBJ1-5 TRBV2 CASGGQGNQPQHF TGTGCCAGCGGAGGACAGGGGAATCAGCCCCAGCATTTT
NA NA TRBJ1-4 TRBV7-2 CASSLWGARANEKLFF TGTGCTAGCAGCTTGTGGGGGGCGCGCGCTAATGAAAAACTGTTTTTT
NA NA TRBJ1-2 TRBV6-5 CASSSNRDVSYGYTF TGTGCCAGCAGTTCCAACCGGGACGTATCCTATGGCTACACCTTC
NA NA TRBJ2-4 TRBV3-1 CASSLGREGIQYF TGTGCCAGCAGCCTGGGACGGGAAGGCATTCAGTACTTC
TRBD1 NA TRBJ2-3 TRBV7-9 CASSEGQGLRTQYF TGTGCCAGCAGCGAAGGACAGGGTTTGAGGACGCAGTATTTT
TRBD2 NA TRBJ2-7 TRBV4-3 CASSEGTSGGASYEQYF TGCGCCAGCAGCGAAGGGACTAGCGGGGGGGCCTCCTACGAGCAGTACTTC
NA NA TRBJ2-5 TRBV9 CASSVLGVGGETQYF TGTGCCAGCAGCGTGCTCGGCGTGGGTGGAGAGACCCAGTACTTC
NA NA TRBJ2-5 TRBV25-1 CASSRWDAETQYF TGTGCCAGCAGTCGGTGGGACGCGGAGACCCAGTACTTC
NA once TRBJ2-2 TRBV12-3/TRBV12-4 CASRQGSPGELFF TGTGCCAGCAGGCAGGGTTCTCCCGGGGAGCTGTTTTTT
NA few TRBJ2-5 TRBV6-1 CASSEWLVTQYF TGTGCCAGCAGTGAATGGCTTGTGACCCAGTACTTC
NA NA TRBJ1-2 TRBV6-5 CASSRRGSDLNYGYTF TGTGCCAGCAGCCGCCGGGGCAGCGACCTTAACTATGGCTACACCTTC
NA once TRBJ2-3 TRBV5-1 CASGQGLTDTQYF TGCGCCAGCGGGCAGGGCCTCACAGATACGCAGTATTTT
NA NA TRBJ1-2 TRBV7-9 CASSRRSLNYGYTF TGTGCCAGCAGCCGCCGGTCCCTTAACTATGGCTACACCTTC
NA NA TRBJ2-1 TRBV11-3 CASSIGGLNEQFF TGTGCCAGCAGCATTGGGGGGTTGAATGAGCAGTTCTTC
NA NA TRBJ2-1 TRBV9 CASSVVQDSYNEQFF TGTGCCAGCAGCGTAGTACAGGACTCCTACAATGAGCAGTTCTTC
TRBD1 NA TRBJ2-4 TRBV3-1 CASSQVYRGEAKNIQYF TGTGCCAGCAGCCAAGTCTACAGGGGGGAGGCCAAAAACATTCAGTACTTC
TRBD1 NA TRBJ1-2 TRBV15 CATSRDGQGDHGYTF TGTGCCACCAGCAGAGACGGACAGGGGGATCATGGCTACACCTTC
NA NA TRBJ2-5 TRBV20-1 CSATSQGQQETQYF TGCAGTGCAACCAGTCAGGGGCAACAAGAGACCCAGTACTTC
NA NA TRBJ1-1 TRBV7-9 CASQRGGEAEAFF TGTGCCAGTCAACGTGGAGGGGAGGCTGAAGCTTTCTTT
NA few TRBJ2-1 TRBV3-1 CASSQEQDSYNEQFF TGTGCCAGCAGCCAAGAACAGGACAGTTACAATGAGCAGTTCTTC
NA many TRBJ2-1 TRBV7-2 CASSLMMGSYNEQFF TGTGCCAGCAGCTTAATGATGGGGTCCTACAATGAGCAGTTCTTC